Given below is one TCR beta chain in context. The antigen it recognizes is unknown. A junction end diverges from the germline sequence, so it may reflect a read error. Amplification of TCR beta CDR3 regions was carried out from RNA transcripts. A first-round RT-PCR of the TCR CDR3 used the HTBI primer set with the Qiagen OneStep RT-PCR kit. The libraries were constructed in a second round of multiplex PCR and then size-selected and purified. Paired-end sequencing of the libraries was performed with 100 bp reads on an Illumina HiSeq2000. The authors' analysis ran thus. SOAPnuke was used to process the raw data, throwing out any read that contained adapters or uncalled bases, had a mean Phred below 15, or lacked an exact constant-primer or identifier match. High-quality paired reads were merged with COPE v1.2.5, and unique nucleotide sequences were defined as clonotypes. Clonotypes were aligned to IMGT TRBV, TRBD and TRBJ reference segments using MiTCR v1.1. Only V-J combinations with frequency above 0.0001, covering about 99% of repertoires, were analysed. A TCS score was defined as the ratio of F50 (clonal expansion) to E x V (chaos), with BLOSUM62-based TCRdist applied between CDR3 peptides within each V-J. Welch's t-statistics and random forest reduced approximately 520 V-J features to some 14, which were used in a naive Bayes classifier (R e1071). Using fastp at Q25 and MiXCR, TCRdb reprocessed the public reads and kept productive beta chains. When rows share a CDR3 protein, they turn into one entry using the most common DNA and genes. The V and J calls here are based on TCRdb, not the publication. The sample contains around 400,000 distinct CDR3 sequences, approximately 25% of them found a single time. The top ten clones comprise around four fifths of the sample.

This sample was taken from a study of T cells in Graves' hyperthyroidism and ophthalmopathy (dated by TCRdb to the late 2010s). For the study in its entirety: Peripheral blood was sampled at the time of initial diagnosis, prior to any treatment. A discovery cohort of about a hundred patients, roughly 45 with Graves' ophthalmopathy and 55 to 60 with stable Graves' hyperthyroidism, was used to find distinguishing TCR V-J signatures. An independent validation cohort of under 20 hyperthyroidism patients and roughly 16 patients who later progressed to ophthalmopathy tested prospective prediction of ophthalmopathy. For training and testing, the 100 or so patients in the discovery cohort were randomly divided in a 7:3 ratio. Thyroid tissue and blood T-cell repertoires from more than five Graves' hyperthyroidism patients were also compared in the study. After sampling, hyperthyroidism patients received methimazole starting at 30 mg daily, and ophthalmopathy patients received high-dose intravenous methylprednisolone. TCR Vbeta CDR3 sequencing of roughly 140 peripheral blood samples (43 ophthalmopathy, 75 to 85 hyperthyroidism and roughly 17 progressor patients) is reported in the paper. The study at large found these results: Most expanded thyroid clonotypes (frequency above 0.001) were also detected in blood, suggesting blood repertoires may reflect thyroid immune responses. A 13 V-J signature model separated ophthalmopathy from stable hyperthyroidism, with just over 85% sensitivity and just under 84% specificity in cross-validation and 80%/75% in testing. No statistical method was used to set the sample size in advance, and investigators knew the group allocation. In validation, the model predicted progression to ophthalmopathy a median of about 6.8 months before onset, with about 71% sensitivity and roughly 79% specificity.

A patient counted as having stable Graves' hyperthyroidism if no progression to ophthalmopathy occurred over 18 months of follow-up. Hyperthyroidism patients were aged 18 to 65 years and newly diagnosed, with disease duration of less than 2 months. Any patient with an uncontrolled infection, another autoimmune disease, pregnancy or lactation was excluded. Clinical symptoms, serum thyroxine and TRAb, thyroid ultrasound, and orbital computed tomography formed the basis for the diagnoses. PBMCs were separated from roughly 10 ml of fresh peripheral blood using Ficoll-Paque density gradient centrifugation. Total RNA was extracted using Trizol reagent, and RNA quality was assessed on an Agilent 2100 Bioanalyzer. Counted from cysteine to phenylalanine, this CDR3 has 14 amino acids. Just CDR3 DNA is preserved here, 42 bases in frame from base 1. CDR1 DFQATT and CDR2 SNEGSKA were looked up in the germline V gene (reference sequence).

The source of this sequence is a man aged 45-60 years with Graves' hyperthyroidism. Recombination connected TRBV20-1 to TRBJ1-2; there is no confident call for the D gene. Sequencing input: blood. The bases are TGCAATGCTAGACAAATGGGTTCCAACTATGGCTACACCTTC. This encodes CNARQMGSNYGYTF.